What follows is one T cell receptor (beta chain) and its context. Its recognized antigen is unknown. Within one base of it there is no much larger clone, and no base qualities were kept. V trim: 1 base; J trim: 2 bases; unmatched bases: 5. The CDR3 holds 17 amino acids from the cysteine to the phenylalanine. The retained sequence is limited to the CDR3, 51 bases, with the frame set at the first base. CDR1 and CDR2 are read off the germline V gene as SGHDN and FVKESK. The immunoSEQ Assay, a bias-controlled multiplex PCR, was used to amplify TCRbeta CDR3 regions from genomic DNA. Processing in the source paper ran as follows. Nucleated cell counts per sample were estimated from amplification of reference gene primers within the assay. To quantify the absolute abundance of each unique TCRbeta CDR3 rearrangement, sequence reads were collapsed and filtered. For each sample, productive Simpson clonality was calculated as the square root of Simpson's diversity index over productive rearrangements. Entries here come from immuneACCESS through TCRdb and include only in-frame sequences with V and J called. Some clones fail to appear in such tables; in the studies checked, an unresolved V gene covers under half of the shortfall, and the cause of the remainder is unknown. That table furnishes V, J and clone size, whereas the DNA furnished D and trimming. Across this sample there are some 200,000 clones, with roughly 87% seen only once. The ten most abundant clones make up about 2.2% of the sample.

In the prospective study, participants were about 18 to 95 years old, resided in about two dozen geographic areas of the United States, and were enrolled through a virtual design. Cohort assignment in the prospective study relied on participant-reported clinical history from a screening survey and a study questionnaire. Recovered participants in ImmuneRACE Cohort 3 were defined as having two consecutive negative NP/OP PCR tests, clearance from a healthcare professional, or resolution of symptoms. In the prospective study, whole blood, serum and a nasopharyngeal or oropharyngeal swab were collected from each participant by mobile phlebotomists. Over a roughly 2-month period, participants in the prospective study had the option of providing additional blood draws and questionnaires. Before DNA extraction, prospective study blood samples were shipped either frozen or at room temperature. The source of the sample is a study of blood T cell repertoires in COVID-19 (dated by TCRdb to 2018 to 2020). At the level of the whole study: The collaborator samples originated in the United States, Italy and Spain and spanned the acute and convalescent phases of COVID-19. Samples were obtained from the ongoing ImmuneRACE study (first 160 participants) and from 1,254 subjects provided by 6 global collaborators. The material from the prospective study consisted of cDNA or gDNA derived from T cells, B-cell-depleted T cells, or PBMCs. The sample metadata nearly always contained a de-identified subject ID, COVID-19 status, age in years and sex. The dataset comprised deeply sampled blood TCRbeta repertoires from subjects exposed to, actively infected with, or recovered from COVID-19. The repertoires were made available in a free public database intended to serve as a resource for research on the immune response to SARS-CoV-2. Where available, HLA class I and class II types were obtained from metadata supplied by the sample provider rather than from assay-based typing. Results the study describes overall, beyond this receptor: The amount of clinical and demographic metadata varied by source and participant and was provided uncurated.

The sequence joins TRBV14 to TRBJ2-7; 13 central bases correspond to TRBD2. The specimen sequenced was PBMCs or T cells enriched from blood (not recorded which). The receptor was isolated from a woman aged 30 to 39 who had recovered from COVID-19. The DNA is TGTGCCAGCAGCCAAGTTGGACTAGCGGGGGACCCCTACGAGCAGTACTTC. It translates to CASSQVGLAGDPYEQYF. Joined to the reference TRBV14 and TRBJ2-7 proteins, this CDR3 gives the full variable domain: EAGVTQFPSHSVIEKGQTVTLRCDPISGHDNLYWYRRVMGKEIKFLLHFVKESKQDESGMPNNRFLAERTGGTYSTLKVQPAELEDSGVYFCASSQVGLAGDPYEQYFGPGTRLTVT.